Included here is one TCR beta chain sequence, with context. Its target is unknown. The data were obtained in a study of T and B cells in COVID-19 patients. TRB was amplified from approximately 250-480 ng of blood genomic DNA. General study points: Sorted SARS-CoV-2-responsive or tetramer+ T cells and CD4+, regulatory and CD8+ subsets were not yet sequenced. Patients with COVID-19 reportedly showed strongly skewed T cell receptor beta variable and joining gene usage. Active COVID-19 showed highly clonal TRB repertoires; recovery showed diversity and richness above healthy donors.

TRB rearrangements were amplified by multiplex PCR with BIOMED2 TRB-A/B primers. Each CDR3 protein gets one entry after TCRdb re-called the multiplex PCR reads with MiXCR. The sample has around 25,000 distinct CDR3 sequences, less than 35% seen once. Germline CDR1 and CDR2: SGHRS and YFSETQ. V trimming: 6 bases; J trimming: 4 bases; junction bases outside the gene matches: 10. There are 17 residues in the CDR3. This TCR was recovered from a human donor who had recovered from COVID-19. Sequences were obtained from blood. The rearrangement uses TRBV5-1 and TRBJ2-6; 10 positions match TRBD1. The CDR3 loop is CASKVDRGSGGANVLTF. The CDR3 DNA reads TGCGCCAGCAAAGTGGACAGGGGGAGCGGAGGGGCCAACGTCCTGACTTTC. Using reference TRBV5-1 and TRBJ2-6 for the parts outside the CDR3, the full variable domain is KAGVTQTPRYLIKTRGQQVTLSCSPISGHRSVSWYQQTPGQGLQFLFEYFSETQRNKGNFPGRFSGRQFSNSRSEMNVSTLELGDSALYLCASKVDRGSGGANVLTFGAGSRLTVL.